This T cell receptor beta chain was obtained from a study of resident and recirculating memory T cells in vitiligo. Study details: Genomic DNA was extracted from whole homogenized samples, with no cell sorting. Study outcomes and limitations: TCR sequences were not conserved across biopsy sites or patients. No single dominant TCR clone appeared; lesion clonality varied.

No change in lesions over the prior 6 months defined stable disease. Comment on this clone: Its antigen is as yet unknown.

The V gene lost 4 bases and the J gene lost 5 bases, with 5 bases spanning the gap. CDR3 length: 11 amino acids. The germline gives CDR1 WSHSY, CDR2 SAAADI. TCRdb keeps only in-frame clones here, not all; method: immunoSEQ multiplex PCR. The sample includes 60,000 to 80,000 clones, roughly nine tenths of them seen just once. The rearrangement uses TRBV10-2 and TRBJ2-5, with D hard to call. This sequence was found in a male donor with vitiligo. The specimen sequenced was blood. CDR3 sequence reads: CASSAYETQYF. In DNA, the CDR3 is TGCGCCAGCAGTGCGTATGAGACCCAGTACTTC.